This T cell receptor (beta chain) is drawn from a study of blood T cell repertoires in COVID-19. About the research overall: Spain, Italy and the United States supplied samples that represented acute and convalescent COVID-19. The analysed material was cDNA or gDNA that came from T cells, B-cell-depleted T cells, or PBMCs.

Clinical histories supplied by participants themselves formed the basis of cohort assignment. Germline V gene lookup returns CDR1 MDHEN and CDR2 SYDVKM. V lost 1 base to trimming and J lost 1 base; unmatched junction nucleotides: 5. The CDR3 runs 16 residues. In the study's own analysis: Amplifying reference gene primers gave estimates of nucleated cell counts. Sequencing used immunoSEQ multiplex PCR; TCRdb keeps in-frame clones, though not all of them. The V and J calls and the clone size are those of that table, but D and trimming were determined from the DNA. The sample holds about 270,000 clones, approximately 90% seen once.

This receptor was obtained from a middle-aged man who had been exposed to COVID-19. This chain links TRBV28 with TRBJ2-3; 7 positions agree with TRBD2. Sequences were obtained from PBMCs or T cells enriched from blood (not recorded which). DNA of the CDR3: TGTGCCAGCAGTTTATTGGCGGGGAGGGGCACAGATACGCAGTATTTT. As protein: CASSLLAGRGTDTQYF.